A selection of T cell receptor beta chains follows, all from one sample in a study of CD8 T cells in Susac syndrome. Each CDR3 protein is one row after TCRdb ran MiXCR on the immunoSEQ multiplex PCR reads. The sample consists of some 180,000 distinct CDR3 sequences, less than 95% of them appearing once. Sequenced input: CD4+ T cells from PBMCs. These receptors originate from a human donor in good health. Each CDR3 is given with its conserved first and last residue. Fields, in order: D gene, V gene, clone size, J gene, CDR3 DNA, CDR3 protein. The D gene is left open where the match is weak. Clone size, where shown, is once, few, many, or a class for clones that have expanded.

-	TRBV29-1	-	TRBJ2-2	TGCAGCGTTAGGGAAGACACCGGGGAGCTGTTTTTT	CSVREDTGELFF
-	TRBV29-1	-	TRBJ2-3	TGCAGCCTCGGAGGGCCTAGCACAGATACGCAGTATTTT	CSLGGPSTDTQYF
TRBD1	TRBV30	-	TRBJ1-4	TGTGCCTGGAGGCGGGACAGGGATGAAAAACTGTTTTTT	CAWRRDRDEKLFF
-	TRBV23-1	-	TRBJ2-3	TGCGCCAGCAGTCGGGTGAGGGGGACGCAGTATTTT	CASSRVRGTQYF
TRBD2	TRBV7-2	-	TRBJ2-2	TGTGCCAGCAGCCTAAGGGCGGGAGGGCCGGACGGGGAGCTGTTTTTT	CASSLRAGGPDGELFF
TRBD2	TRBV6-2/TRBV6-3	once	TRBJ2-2	TGTGCCAGCAGTACGGGGACTAGCGGGGCAACGAGTAGGAACACCGGGGAGCTGTTTTTT	CASSTGTSGATSRNTGELFF
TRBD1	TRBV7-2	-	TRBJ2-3	TGTGCCAGCAGCTTGGCCGGGACAGGGGGCGGAGGAGCGCAGTATTTT	CASSLAGTGGGGAQYF
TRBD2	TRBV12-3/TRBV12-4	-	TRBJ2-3	TGTGCCAGCAGTTTAGCGCTTCTAAGCCAGCGGGAAACAGATACGCAGTATTTT	CASSLALLSQRETDTQYF
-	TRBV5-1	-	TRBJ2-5	TGCGCCAGCAGCCCCGGGACGAGGGGGTTGCGAGAGACCCAGTACTTC	CASSPGTRGLRETQYF
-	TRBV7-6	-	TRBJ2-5	TGTGCCAGCAGCTCCCAGGGATGGGGAGAGACCCAGTACTTC	CASSSQGWGETQYF
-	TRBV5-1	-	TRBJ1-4	TGCGCCAGCAGGGGATATGATAGCGGGTCAGGAAAACTGTTTTTT	CASRGYDSGSGKLFF
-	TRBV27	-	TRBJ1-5	TGTGCCAGCAGTCTCACGCCCTCAGTGAATCAGCCCCAGCATTTT	CASSLTPSVNQPQHF
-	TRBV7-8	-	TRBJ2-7	TGTGCCAGCAGCGGACTAGGGGGGGAGCAGTACTTC	CASSGLGGEQYF
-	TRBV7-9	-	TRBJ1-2	TGTGCCAGCAGCTTATTTCCACGCTACACCTTC	CASSLFPRYTF
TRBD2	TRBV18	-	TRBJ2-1	TGTGCCAGCTCACTGACTAGCGGGAGCCCGAGCTCCTACAATGAGCAGTTCTTC	CASSLTSGSPSSYNEQFF
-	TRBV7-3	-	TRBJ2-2	TGTGCCAGCAGCCCTGAGTTTTCCACCGGGGAGCTGTTTTTT	CASSPEFSTGELFF
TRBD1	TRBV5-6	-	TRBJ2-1	TGTGCCAGCAGCCCTGACAGGGTCAATGAGCAGTTCTTC	CASSPDRVNEQFF
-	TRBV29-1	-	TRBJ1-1	TGCAGCGCCATAGACTCGGGAGGTGGGGACACTGAAGCTTTCTTT	CSAIDSGGGDTEAFF
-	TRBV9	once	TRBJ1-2	TGTGCCAGCAGCGACCCTTGGGGGCGCGGCTACACCTTC	CASSDPWGRGYTF
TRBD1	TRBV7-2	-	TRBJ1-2	TGTGCCAGCAGCTTAAGGCCCGGGACAGGGGAGAAGGGCTACACCTTC	CASSLRPGTGEKGYTF
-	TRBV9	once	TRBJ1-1	TGTGCCAGCAGCGCGGACGTCGGGAACACTGAAGCTTTCTTT	CASSADVGNTEAFF